This TCR beta chain was profiled in a study of early T cells in non-severe SARS-CoV-2 infection. Using its own MiXCR run on the 5' RACE reads, TCRdb lists one record per CDR3 protein. The sample shows 75,000 to 90,000 distinct CDR3 sequences, 9.5% to 15% of them seen only once. The CDR3 is 13 amino acids. Germline V lookup: CDR1 SGHNT, CDR2 YYREEE (reference sequence). V was shortened by 1 base and J by 1 base, with 5 bases between the two germline ends. The table lists this clonotype with many counts. This sequence was found in an adult who was a healthcare worker with PCR-confirmed SARS-CoV-2 infection or an uninfected control (not recorded which). Sequencing used whole blood. The chain is built from TRBV5-4 and TRBJ2-5; no reliable D call. The DNA of the CDR3 is TGTGCCAGCAGCTTGTCCGTCCAAGAGACCCAGTACTTC. This codes for CASSLSVQETQYF.